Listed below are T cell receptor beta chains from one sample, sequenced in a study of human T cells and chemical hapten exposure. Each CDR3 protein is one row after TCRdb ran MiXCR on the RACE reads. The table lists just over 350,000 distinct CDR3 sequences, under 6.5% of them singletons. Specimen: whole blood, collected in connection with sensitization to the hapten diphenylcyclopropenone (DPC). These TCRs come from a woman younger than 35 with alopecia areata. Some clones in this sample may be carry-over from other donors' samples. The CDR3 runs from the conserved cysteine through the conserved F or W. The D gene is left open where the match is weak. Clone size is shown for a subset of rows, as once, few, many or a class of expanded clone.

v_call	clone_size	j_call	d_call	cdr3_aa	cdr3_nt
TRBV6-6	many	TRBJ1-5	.	CASSNRVAQPQHF	TGTGCCAGCAGTAACAGGGTAGCCCAGCCCCAGCATTTT
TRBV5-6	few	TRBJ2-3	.	CASSLANGGSKDTQYF	TGTGCCAGCAGCTTGGCCAATGGAGGGTCCAAAGATACGCAGTATTTT
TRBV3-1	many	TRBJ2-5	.	CASSQSGSGETQYF	TGTGCCAGCAGCCAATCGGGCAGCGGCGAGACCCAGTACTTC
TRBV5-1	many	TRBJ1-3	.	CASSLGSETGNTIYF	TGCGCCAGCAGCTTGGGATCAGAGACTGGAAACACCATATATTTT
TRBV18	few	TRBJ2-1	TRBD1	CASSARQGAIDEQFF	TGTGCCAGCTCAGCCCGACAGGGGGCCATAGATGAGCAGTTCTTC
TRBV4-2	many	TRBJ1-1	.	CASSQAGGTGTEAFF	TGTGCCAGCAGCCAAGCTGGGGGGACTGGCACTGAAGCTTTCTTT
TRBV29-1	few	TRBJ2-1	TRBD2	CSVERGGINEQFF	TGCAGCGTTGAACGGGGGGGGATTAATGAGCAGTTCTTC
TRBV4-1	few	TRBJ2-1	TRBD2	CASSQDGTTYNEQFF	TGCGCCAGCAGCCAAGACGGGACTACCTACAATGAGCAGTTCTTC
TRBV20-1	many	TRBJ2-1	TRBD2	CSASPIAGDYNEQFF	TGCAGTGCTAGTCCCATAGCGGGGGATTACAATGAGCAGTTCTTC
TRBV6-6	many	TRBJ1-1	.	CASSYDIEGAFF	TGTGCCAGCAGTTACGATATTGAGGGAGCTTTCTTT
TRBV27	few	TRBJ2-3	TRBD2	CASSPLAGAPDTQYF	TGTGCCAGCAGTCCACTAGCGGGGGCCCCAGATACGCAGTATTTT
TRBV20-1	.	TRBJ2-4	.	CSGAGFAKNIQYF	TGCAGTGGGGCAGGGTTCGCCAAAAACATTCAGTACTTC
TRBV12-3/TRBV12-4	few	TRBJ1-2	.	CASSFGQGPHYGYTF	TGTGCCAGCAGTTTCGGCCAGGGGCCTCACTATGGCTACACCTTC
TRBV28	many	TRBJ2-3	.	CASIGGEGTDTQYF	TGTGCCAGCATCGGGGGAGAGGGCACAGATACGCAGTATTTT
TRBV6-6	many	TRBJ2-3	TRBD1	CASSYMGGTGPTDTQYF	TGTGCCAGCAGTTACATGGGAGGGACAGGGCCGACAGATACGCAGTATTTT
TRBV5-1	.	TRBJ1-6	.	CASSLVLGEVSPLHF	TGCGCCAGCAGCTTGGTTCTGGGGGAAGTTTCACCCCTCCACTTT
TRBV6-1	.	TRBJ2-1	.	CASSRGPPDVGDEQFF	TGTGCCAGCAGTAGGGGACCGCCGGATGTCGGGGATGAGCAGTTCTTC
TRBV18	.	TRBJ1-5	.	CASSPGAYSNQPQHF	TGTGCCAGCTCTCCAGGGGCTTATAGCAATCAGCCCCAGCATTTT
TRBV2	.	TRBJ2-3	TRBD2	CAGRRGDLSSDTQYF	TGTGCGGGCCGGCGGGGGGATTTATCATCGGATACGCAGTATTTT
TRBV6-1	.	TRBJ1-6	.	CASSERHGEAPLHF	TGTGCCAGCAGTGAACGGCACGGGGAGGCACCCCTCCACTTT
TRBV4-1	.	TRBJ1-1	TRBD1	CASSWQGGTEAFF	TGCGCCAGCAGCTGGCAGGGGGGCACTGAAGCTTTCTTT
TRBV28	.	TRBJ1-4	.	CASSLRPKRGPEKLFF	TGTGCCAGCAGTTTAAGGCCTAAACGGGGTCCTGAAAAACTGTTTTTT
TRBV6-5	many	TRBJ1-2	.	CASSPPGGGVEGYTF	TGTGCCAGCAGCCCCCCGGGAGGGGGAGTCGAAGGCTACACCTTC
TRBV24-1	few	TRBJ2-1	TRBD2	CATSFPKAGGGRNEQFF	TGTGCCACCAGCTTCCCCAAAGCGGGGGGGGGAAGGAATGAGCAGTTCTTC
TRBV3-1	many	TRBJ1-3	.	CASSPGPSGNTIYF	TGTGCCAGCAGCCCAGGACCCTCTGGAAACACCATATATTTT
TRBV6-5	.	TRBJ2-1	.	CASSPTRTRSEQFF	TGTGCCAGCAGCCCGACCCGGACGAGGAGTGAGCAGTTCTTC
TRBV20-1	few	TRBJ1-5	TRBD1	CSARDPGQGGYGNQPQHF	TGCAGTGCTAGAGATCCGGGACAGGGGGGGTACGGCAATCAGCCCCAGCATTTT
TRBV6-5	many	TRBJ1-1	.	CASSSKIGTGNTEAFF	TGTGCCAGCAGTTCCAAGATCGGGACGGGGAACACTGAAGCTTTCTTT
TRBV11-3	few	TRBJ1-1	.	CASSLREGDTEAFF	TGTGCCAGCAGCTTGCGTGAGGGAGACACTGAAGCTTTCTTT
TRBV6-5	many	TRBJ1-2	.	CASSRLPGTYGYTF	TGTGCCAGCAGCCGCTTGCCAGGCACCTATGGCTACACCTTC
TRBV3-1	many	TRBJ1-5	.	CASSLSGASNQPQHF	TGTGCCAGCAGCCTAAGCGGGGCGTCCAATCAGCCCCAGCATTTT
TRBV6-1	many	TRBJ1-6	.	CATIRAQNSPLHF	TGTGCCACCATCCGGGCCCAGAATTCACCCCTCCACTTT
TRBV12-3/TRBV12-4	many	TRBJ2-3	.	CASSLSGGTDTQYF	TGTGCCAGCAGCTTATCTGGGGGCACAGATACGCAGTATTTT
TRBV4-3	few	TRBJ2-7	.	CASSQGQPYAQYF	TGCGCCAGCAGCCAAGGACAGCCCTACGCGCAGTACTTC
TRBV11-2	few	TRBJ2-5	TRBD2	CASSTIRGGRETQYF	TGTGCCAGCAGCACTATTCGGGGGGGCCGAGAGACCCAGTACTTC
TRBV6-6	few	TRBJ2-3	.	CASSYGGPERTDTQYF	TGTGCCAGCAGTTACGGGGGGCCAGAGAGAACAGATACGCAGTATTTT
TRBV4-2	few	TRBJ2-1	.	CASSQRTHSYNEQFF	TGTGCCAGCAGCCAACGGACTCACTCCTACAATGAGCAGTTCTTC
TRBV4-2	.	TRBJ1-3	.	CASSLAGSGDTIGHTIYF	TGTGCCAGCAGCCTAGCAGGGTCAGGGGACACGATCGGACACACCATATATTTT
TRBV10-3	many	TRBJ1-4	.	CAIGDANEKLFF	TGTGCCATCGGGGACGCTAATGAAAAACTGTTTTTT
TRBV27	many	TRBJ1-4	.	CASKIPKLFF	TGTGCCAGCAAAATCCCAAAACTGTTTTTT
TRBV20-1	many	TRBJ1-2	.	CSASLAQRGGYTF	TGCAGTGCTTCACTCGCCCAACGGGGAGGCTACACCTTC
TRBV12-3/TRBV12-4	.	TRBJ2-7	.	CASSLLGGKSEQYF	TGTGCCAGCAGCCTACTAGGGGGAAAGTCCGAGCAGTACTTC
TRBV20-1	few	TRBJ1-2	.	CSASVQGADYTF	TGCAGTGCCTCCGTACAGGGTGCTGACTACACCTTC
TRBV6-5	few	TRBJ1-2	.	CASSSLPRDIVVWGYTF	TGTGCCAGCAGTTCTTTGCCCCGGGACATAGTCGTTTGGGGCTACACCTTC
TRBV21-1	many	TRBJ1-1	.	CASSKKGTGETEAFF	TGTGCCAGCAGCAAAAAAGGGACAGGGGAAACTGAAGCTTTCTTT
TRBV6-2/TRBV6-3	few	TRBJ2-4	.	CASSGVAKNIQYF	TGTGCCAGCAGTGGAGTAGCCAAAAACATTCAGTACTTC
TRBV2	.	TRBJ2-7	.	CASSDGQMGIYEQYF	TGTGCCAGCAGTGATGGTCAGATGGGAATCTACGAGCAGTACTTC
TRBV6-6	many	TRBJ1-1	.	CASSYSRTEAFF	TGTGCCAGCAGTTACTCGCGCACTGAAGCTTTCTTT
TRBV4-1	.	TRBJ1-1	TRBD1	CASSQDLNRGAKAFF	TGCGCCAGCAGCCAAGACCTCAACAGGGGAGCTAAAGCTTTCTTT
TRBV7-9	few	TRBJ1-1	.	CASRSQLNTEAFF	TGTGCCAGCAGGTCGCAGCTGAACACTGAAGCTTTCTTT